This TCR beta chain was captured in a study of cytomegalovirus exposure and HLA in healthy donors. The study, taken as a whole, reports: Excluded were some V segments that proved indistinguishable, including TRBV6-2 and TRBV6-3.

A word on this clone: Antigen unknown.

CDR3 length equals 14 residues. In germline, CDR1 is LGHNA, CDR2 YNFKEQ. The junction had 7 bases not matched to a gene; V was cut back by 6 bases and J by 7 bases. Amplification used 60 Vbeta primers and 13 Jbeta primers. Using immunoSEQ multiplex PCR, the repertoire was profiled, and TCRdb retains in-frame clones only, with some absent. The sample holds around 95,000 clones, around four fifths seen once. This chain uses TRBV4-2 with TRBJ1-5; 9 nucleotides match TRBD1. This TCR came from a man younger than 40 in good health and CMV-seropositive. Sequenced material: PBMCs. The CDR3 DNA follows: TGTGCCAGCAGGACGACAGGGGGGCAGCAGCCCCAGCATTTT. It encodes CASRTTGGQQPQHF.